This T cell receptor beta chain was sequenced for a study of blood T cell repertoires in COVID-19 (dated by TCRdb to between 2020 and 2021). General notes on the study: Collaborator samples came from the United States, Italy and Spain and covered acute and convalescent phases of COVID-19. The prospective study material was composed of cDNA or gDNA derived from T cells, B-cell-depleted T cells, or PBMCs. The dataset comprised deeply sampled blood TCRbeta repertoires from subjects exposed to, actively infected with, or recovered from COVID-19. A freely available public database, intended as a resource for researchers studying the immune response to SARS-CoV-2, is where the repertoires were released. The samples were drawn from the first 160 participants of the ongoing ImmuneRACE study and from under 1,500 subjects provided by 6 global collaborators. The sample metadata nearly always contained a de-identified subject ID, COVID-19 status, age in years and sex. Where available, HLA class I and class II types were taken from metadata supplied by the sample provider and were not determined by assay-based typing. General study outcomes and caveats: Clinical and demographic metadata were provided uncurated, with the amount varying by source and participant.

TCRbeta CDR3 regions were amplified from genomic DNA by means of the immunoSEQ Assay, a bias-controlled multiplex PCR. The original methods were these. Within the assay, amplification of reference gene primers was used to estimate how many nucleated cells each sample contained. To quantify the absolute abundance of each unique TCRbeta CDR3 rearrangement, sequence reads were collapsed and filtered. For each sample, productive Simpson clonality was calculated as the square root of Simpson's diversity index across productive rearrangements. The table comes from immuneACCESS by way of TCRdb, which keeps in-frame sequences with V and J called. Part of the clones is missing from these tables; in studies checked, under half for an unresolved V gene and the rest for unknown reasons. V, J and clone size derive from that table, while D and trimming were established from the DNA sequence. The sample table contains around 250,000 clones; only one count was recorded for roughly 88% of them. Around 2% of the sample rests with the top ten.

Participants in the prospective study were enrolled through a virtual design, were aged roughly 18 to 90 years, and lived in roughly 26 United States geographic areas. In the prospective study, cohorts were assigned on the basis of participant-reported clinical history obtained from a screening survey and a study questionnaire. Recovered participants in ImmuneRACE Cohort 3 were defined as having two consecutive negative NP/OP PCR tests, clearance from a healthcare professional, or resolution of symptoms. Each participant in the prospective study had whole blood, serum and a nasopharyngeal or oropharyngeal swab collected by mobile phlebotomists. Participants in the prospective study had the option to provide additional blood draws and questionnaires over a roughly 2-month period. Prospective study blood samples were shipped either frozen or at room temperature before DNA extraction. Regarding this clone: The target of this receptor is not known. Per-nucleotide qualities are absent, and no much larger clonotype sits a single base away.

Based on the germline V gene, the CDR1 and CDR2 sequences are LGHNA and YNFKEQ. A distance of 13 bases separates the germline ends of V and J, which lose 2 bases and 3 bases respectively. The CDR3 runs 15 residues from the cysteine to the phenylalanine. Here the CDR3 DNA is all that survives: 45 bases in frame from base 1. The sequenced sample consisted of PBMCs or T cells enriched from blood (not recorded which). The rearranged segments are TRBV4-2 and TRBJ2-5; TRBD2 could be the D gene, as 6 bases match. This TCR was sampled from a woman aged 45-60 years who had recovered from COVID-19. CDR3 sequence: CASSQTSGEKETQYF. The nucleotide sequence is TGTGCCAGCAGCCAAACATCGGGAGAGAAAGAGACCCAGTACTTC.